This T cell receptor beta chain is from a study of blood T cell repertoires in COVID-19. For the study at large: Acute and convalescent COVID-19 specimens originated in the United States, Italy and Spain. PBMCs, B-cell-depleted T cells, or T cells were the source of the cDNA or gDNA that made up the material.

On this clone: Other DNA sequences from this sample encode an identical CDR3 as well.

Per the original methods: How many nucleated cells were present was estimated from reference gene primer amplification. Assay: immunoSEQ multiplex PCR; the TCRdb copy retains only in-frame clones and omits some. The V and J calls and clone size are taken from that table; D and trimming were inferred from the DNA. In the table there are about 250,000 clones, about four fifths of which are singletons. V was trimmed by 3 bases and J by 5 bases, leaving 4 bases between them. Germline loops: CDR1 SGHTA, CDR2 FQGNSA. There are 11 residues in the CDR3. V is TRBV7-2 and J is TRBJ2-5; D gene unclear. The specimen sequenced was peripheral blood. The TCR comes from a woman aged 40 to 49 who had recovered from COVID-19. The CDR3 nucleotides are TGTGCCAGCAGCTTTTCGGAGACCCAGTACTTC. It codes for CASSFSETQYF.